These 14 T cell receptor beta chains were all obtained from the same sample, sequenced in a study of T cell repertoires in cytomegalovirus infection. TCRdb reprocessed the reads with MiXCR, giving one entry per CDR3 protein. The sample carries some 450,000 distinct CDR3 sequences, approximately 31% recorded once. The material sequenced was PBMCs. Receptors were obtained from a human donor in good health (CMV status not recorded). Some clones in this sample may be carry-over from other donors' samples.

This clonotype was detected only a few times. The chain carries TRBV15 and TRBJ2-7; 7 bases align to TRBD1. The ends lost 2 bases at V and 2 bases at J; junction bases unmatched: 9. The CDR3 runs to 16 residues. Germline V gene sequence: CDR1 LNHNV, CDR2 YYDKDF (reference sequence). The chain's CDR3 is CATSRLFRDSAYEQYF. The CDR3 region has the DNA TGTGCCACCAGCAGACTCTTCCGGGACAGTGCCTACGAGCAGTACTTC.

V usage is TRBV7-8 and J usage is TRBJ2-7, with a possible D match to TRBD1 (5 bases). Germline V lookup: CDR1 SGHVS, CDR2 FQNEAQ. This CDR3 is 15 amino acids long. V was clipped by 3 bases and J by 1 base, with 13 bases between them. CDR3 in amino acids: CASSLGRRTSYEQYF. In nucleotides, the CDR3 is TGTGCCAGCAGCTTGGGGCGGCGAACATCCTACGAGCAGTACTTC.

The V gene is TRBV5-1, the J gene TRBJ1-1, with D uncertain. Germline V gene lookup returns CDR1 SGHRS and CDR2 YFSETQ. The CDR3 contains 14 residues. Trimming took off 7 bases at V and 0 bases at J, with 13 bases between the two ends. The CDR3 DNA follows: TGCGCCAGCCGGCTGGCGATCCTGAACACTGAAGCTTTCTTT. Amino acids: CASRLAILNTEAFF.

This clonotype was counted only a few times. This chain joins TRBV7-4 and TRBJ2-1, with 7 positions matching TRBD1. The CDR3 contains 14 residues. V shed 1 base, J shed 9 bases, and the junction held 6 bases outside the gene matches. CDR1 and CDR2 from the germline V gene are SGHVT and SQSDAQ. In DNA, the CDR3 is TGTGCCAGCAGCTTAGATGCAGGGGGTTTTGAGCAGTTCTTC. Translating gives CASSLDAGGFEQFF. The full variable domain, its missing parts supplied by reference TRBV7-4 and TRBJ2-1, is GAGVSQSPRYKVAKRGRDVALRCDSISGHVTLYWYRQTLGQGSEVLTYSQSDAQRDKSGRPSGRFSAERPERSVSTLKIQRTEQGDSAVYLCASSLDAGGFEQFFGPGTRLTVL.

Details on this clonotype: One end of the junction varies from germline; a read error may be responsible. The chain joins TRBV4-1 to TRBJ2-1; TRBD1 agrees at 9 bases. Germline values: CDR1 MGHRA, CDR2 YSYEKL. The CDR3 has 15 amino acids. CDR3 sequence reads: CDSSQDRDRDNEQFF. CDR3 sequence (DNA): TGCGACAGCAGCCAAGACCGGGACAGGGACAATGAGCAGTTCTTC.

The V call is TRBV20-1, the J call TRBJ1-5, with TRBD1 as a possible D gene (5 bases). CDR1 is DFQATT and CDR2 is SNEGSKA in the germline V gene (reference sequence). Deletions cut 0 bases from V and 2 bases from J, with 11 bases between. The CDR3 contains 15 residues. CDR3 sequence: CSARDQGRGNQPQHF. The CDR3 nucleotides are TGCAGTGCTAGAGACCAGGGAAGAGGCAATCAGCCCCAGCATTTT.

This sequence joins TRBV6-8 and TRBJ1-6, with 9 bases that match TRBD1. This CDR3 contains 15 residues. The V gene end was trimmed by 5 bases and the J gene end by 7 bases; junction bases not matched to a gene: 6. In germline, CDR1 is MNHGY, CDR2 SAAAGT. The CDR3 sequence: CASSTGGAGNSPLHF. CDR3 nucleotide sequence: TGTGCCAGCAGTACAGGGGGCGCGGGGAATTCACCCCTCCACTTT.

V is TRBV7-4 and J is TRBJ2-1; the match to TRBD1 covers 8 bases. This CDR3 contains 15 residues. The trim removed 5 bases at V and 5 bases at J, leaving 8 bases unmatched. CDR1 and CDR2 (germline): SGHVT, SQSDAQ. CDR3 amino acids: CASSQPGQVNNEQFF. CDR3 nucleotides: TGTGCCAGCAGCCAACCGGGACAGGTCAACAATGAGCAGTTCTTC.

The chain joins TRBV4-1 to TRBJ1-5; TRBD1 matches 8 bases. The length of the CDR3 is 17 residues. Germline CDR1 is MGHRA and CDR2 is YSYEKL. Trimming at V came to 2 bases and at J to 7 bases, leaving 13 bases not matched to a gene. The CDR3 sequence: CASSQSTPTGGGQPQHF. As DNA, the CDR3 is TGCGCCAGCAGCCAATCTACACCCACAGGGGGAGGGCAGCCCCAGCATTTT.

The chain is built from TRBV11-2 and TRBJ2-5, with D perhaps matching TRBD1 or TRBD2 (6 bases each). The germline V gene has CDR1 SGHAT and CDR2 FQNNGV. Trimming took off 5 bases at V and 6 bases at J, with 22 bases between the two ends. This CDR3 has 16 residues. The CDR3 DNA is TGTGCCAGCAGCCTATACCTACAGGGAGGTCAGCAGACCCAGTACTTC. Encoded protein: CASSLYLQGGQQTQYF.

The chain combines TRBV14 with TRBJ1-2, with D possibly TRBD1 on 5 matching bases. The ends were cut back, 0 bases at V and 6 bases at J, with 14 bases in the middle. Germline V gene data show CDR1 as SGHDN and CDR2 as FVKESK. This CDR3 contains 15 residues. In nucleotides, the CDR3 is TGTGCCAGCAGCCAAGAAGTATACCAAGGGGATGGCTACACCTTC. Residues: CASSQEVYQGDGYTF.

The rearrangement uses TRBV6-2 or TRBV6-3 and TRBJ2-6, with D possibly TRBD1 on 5 matching bases. Germline CDR1 and CDR2: MNHEY and SVGEGT. V lost 2 bases and J lost 0, with 14 bases in between. The CDR3 covers 18 residues. The chain's CDR3 is CASSYDRQSASGANVLTF. For the CDR3, the DNA is TGTGCCAGCAGTTACGACAGACAGAGTGCCTCTGGGGCCAACGTCCTGACTTTC.

The J gene is TRBJ1-2, the V gene TRBV20-1, with a tentative D call TRBD1 (6 bases). Trimming shortened V by 3 bases and J by 5 bases, and 19 bases separated the two germline ends. The germline gives CDR1 DFQATT, CDR2 SNEGSKA (reference sequence). CDR3 size: 15 residues. The CDR3 sequence is CSASSSGALLYGYTF. The CDR3 coding sequence is TGCAGTGCTAGCAGTTCAGGGGCCTTACTTTATGGCTACACCTTC.

Remarks on this clonotype: Possible read error: a much larger clone is one base away. CDR3 sequence: CASSPHEGQGVSAFF. The CDR3 region has the DNA TGTGCCAGCAGCCCCCATGAGGGACAGGGGGTTTCGGCTTTCTTT. The chain carries TRBV7-9 and TRBJ1-1; 11 nucleotides agree with TRBD1. Trimming removed 5 bases from V and 11 bases from J; junction bases left unmatched: 13. Germline CDR1 and CDR2: SEHNR and FQNEAQ (reference sequence). The CDR3 runs 15 residues.